This record covers a single TCR beta chain. The antigen is undetermined. This CDR3 comprises 14 residues. J lost 9 bases, V lost 5 bases, and 9 bases had no gene match. The germline CDR1 and CDR2 sequences are SEHNR and FQNEAQ (reference sequence). Only in-frame clones appear in the TCRdb table, and some are missing; sequencing was by immunoSEQ multiplex PCR. Altogether 85,000 to 90,000 clones are present, around 88% being singletons, with the ten largest covering 5.6%. The sample is drawn from a study of identifying expanded T cells in peripheral blood. Broader study findings: Across healthy donors, higher total template counts meant significantly greater approximately 2-week count variance. About 1.2 clones differed between technical replicates, versus roughly 16 and 20 over time.

The receptor's source is a person aged 18 to 70 in good health. This chain connects TRBV7-9 to TRBJ1-1, with 10 bases matching TRBD1. Sample: blood. The CDR3 DNA follows: TGTGCCAGCAGCCCCGGACAGGGGGGGGACAAAGCTTTCTTT. Protein: CASSPGQGGDKAFF.